This T cell receptor (beta chain) was documented in a study of cytomegalovirus exposure and HLA in healthy donors. Study results and limitations: Earlier findings revealed that most TCR beta V segments proved productive either about 87% or about 30% of the time. No immune exposure information besides CMV serostatus was available. A later analysis linked fewer than 20,000 TCR beta sequences to HLA alleles at 0.05 false discovery rate.

PCR used 60 Vbeta primers and 13 Jbeta primers. Method: immunoSEQ multiplex PCR; TCRdb's copy keeps in-frame clones and lacks some. The sample contains around 35,000 clones, about four fifths of which appear only once. For this clone: The antigen is undetermined.

Healthy individuals who donated bone marrow served as the donors. Germline values: CDR1 KGHSH, CDR2 LQKENI. CDR3 length equals 15 residues. The trim removed 8 bases at V and 7 bases at J, leaving 12 bases unmatched. The clonotype originates from a woman in her thirties or forties in good health and CMV-seronegative. The sequencing sample was made of PBMCs. The chain is built from TRBV18 and TRBJ2-1; 9 bases fit TRBD1. The CDR3 region is CASLATGTGLNEQFF. The CDR3 DNA follows: TGTGCCAGCCTTGCCACCGGGACAGGGTTGAATGAGCAGTTCTTC. Based on the CDR3 plus reference TRBV18 and TRBJ2-1, the full variable domain is NAGVMQNPRHLVRRRGQEARLRCSPMKGHSHVYWYRQLPEEGLKFMVYLQKENIIDESGMPKERFSAEFPKEGPSILRIQQVVRGDSAAYFCASLATGTGLNEQFFGPGTRLTVL.